This TCR beta chain was obtained from a study of T cells in Graves' hyperthyroidism and ophthalmopathy. The V gene's germline CDR1 is MNHEY and CDR2 SVGAGI. CDR3 length: 14 amino acids. The V and J ends lost 2 bases and 4 bases respectively, with 6 bases between them. This clonotype was seen a handful of times. RNA transcripts were the template for amplifying TCR beta CDR3 regions. The HTBI primer set drove a first-round RT-PCR of the TCR CDR3. TCRdb re-called the multiplex PCR reads through MiXCR, storing one row per CDR3 protein. The sample records nearly 600,000 distinct CDR3 sequences, 13% to 15% being singletons.

The rearrangement links TRBV6-5 to TRBJ2-6, with D perhaps assigned TRBD1 or TRBD2 (5 bases each). This clonotype was obtained from a woman between 18 and 29 years old with Graves' ophthalmopathy. Sequencing was performed on blood. CDR3 nucleotides: TGTGCCAGCAGTTACGGGGGAGGGGCCAACGTCCTGACTTTC. It encodes CASSYGGGANVLTF.